In its sample, the clone carrying this T cell receptor beta chain was seen a few times. The sample is drawn from a study of blood T cell repertoires in COVID-19. Study background: Acute and convalescent COVID-19 specimens originated in the United States, Italy and Spain. From T cells, B-cell-depleted T cells, or PBMCs came the material, which was cDNA or gDNA.

Clones were read by immunoSEQ multiplex PCR, and TCRdb kept only the in-frame ones, dropping some. The data contain 300,000 to 400,000 clones, approximately 86% of them singletons. The TCR was taken from a human donor in a cohort sampled during active COVID-19. Sequenced material: peripheral blood.

CDR3 sequence: CASSIWTGDFFSSYSNQPQHF. The CDR3 DNA reads TGTGCCAGTAGTATATGGACAGGGGACTTTTTTTCTTCTTATAGCAATCAGCCCCAGCATTTT. This sequence joins TRBV19 and TRBJ1-5; 9 bases align to TRBD1. Trimming removed 2 bases from V and 0 bases from J; junction bases left unmatched: 17. Germline V CDR1 and CDR2: LNHDA, SQIVND (reference sequence). This CDR3 has 21 amino acids.